Shown below are 15 T cell receptor beta chains from a single sample sequenced in a study of T-cell reconstitution after alpha-beta-depleted transplantation in children. Unique molecular identifiers were used to barcode this TCRbeta library. TCRdb redid the calling of the PCR reads with MiXCR, one entry per CDR3 protein. The sample contains about 640,000 distinct CDR3 sequences, 10% to 15% of which appear only once. The sample was PBMCs, mostly from graft donor cells, taken 360 days after TCRalphabeta/CD19-depleted stem cell transplant. All receptors derive from a male patient aged 10-17 years who had a stem cell transplant for acute myeloid leukemia, so the T cells may come from the graft donor.

This clonotype was counted at least ten times. This chain uses TRBV6-1 with TRBJ2-7; D is possibly TRBD1 (8 bases). Germline lookup yields CDR1 MNHNS and CDR2 SASEGT. Deletions cut 5 bases from V and 1 base from J, with 21 bases between. The CDR3 loop spans 17 amino acids. This CDR3 reads CASSRGAGGFLSYEQYF. The DNA of the CDR3 is TGTGCCAGCAGTCGGGGGGCAGGGGGCTTCCTATCCTACGAGCAGTACTTC.

For the CDR3, the DNA is TGTGCCACCGGGACTAGCGGGAGGGCCCAAGAGACCCAGTACTTC. Translation: CATGTSGRAQETQYF. This sequence joins TRBV24-1 and TRBJ2-5; TRBD2 aligns across 16 bases. The CDR3 is made up of 15 amino acids. The V and J ends lost 9 bases and 1 base, in that order; junction bases with no gene match: 1. CDR1 and CDR2 (germline): KGHDR, SFDVKD.

This clonotype has ten or more counts. The genes are TRBV7-9 and TRBJ2-7, with 15 bases matching TRBD2. Looked up from germline, CDR1 is SEHNR and CDR2 is FQNEAQ (reference sequence). The J segment lost 2 bases and the V segment lost 5 bases, leaving 4 bases of the junction unmatched. The CDR3 has 16 amino acids. CDR3 sequence: CASSQGTSGRTYEQYF. The CDR3 DNA reads as TGTGCCAGCAGCCAAGGGACTAGCGGGAGGACCTACGAGCAGTACTTC. The full variable domain, its missing parts supplied by reference TRBV7-9 and TRBJ2-7, is DTGVSQNPRHKITKRGQNVTFRCDPISEHNRLYWYRQTLGQGPEFLTYFQNEAQLEKSRLLSDRFSAERPKGSFSTLEIQRTEQGDSAMYLCASSQGTSGRTYEQYFGPGTRLTVT.

This clonotype was seen at least ten times. The chain links TRBV9 to TRBJ2-7; D ambiguous. V lost 0 bases, J lost 5 bases, and 12 bases lay in between. CDR1 is SGDLS and CDR2 is YYNGEE in the germline V gene. The CDR3 is 14 amino acids. The CDR3 DNA reads as TGTGCCAGCAGCGTAGGACCCTGGGATCACGAGCAGTACTTC. It translates to CASSVGPWDHEQYF.

V gene TRBV29-1 combines with J gene TRBJ2-5; tentatively, D is TRBD1 or TRBD2 (6 bases each). The CDR3 extends over 12 amino acids. V lost 6 bases, J lost 7 bases, and 15 bases lay in between. Germline V gene lookup returns CDR1 SQVTM and CDR2 ANQGSEA. DNA of the CDR3: TGCAGCGTCACAGGGTCGGAGGGGACCCAGTACTTC. It specifies CSVTGSEGTQYF.

This chain joins TRBV7-2 and TRBJ2-3; no clear D gene. Trimming shortened V by 0 bases and J by 8 bases, and 6 bases separated the two germline ends. The V gene's germline CDR1 is SGHTA and CDR2 FQGNSA. This CDR3 contains 12 residues. In DNA, the CDR3 is TGTGCCAGCAGCTTAGCCGGTCCTACGCAGTATTTT. This translates into CASSLAGPTQYF.

The table lists this clonotype with a count of one. The chain links TRBV20-1 to TRBJ2-5; tentative D call: TRBD2 (7 bases). The CDR3 covers 14 residues. V was clipped by 4 bases and J by 4 bases, with 16 bases between them. The germline V gene encodes CDR1 DFQATT and CDR2 SNEGSKA (reference sequence). CDR3 protein: CSAIRGGGRETQYF. CDR3 nucleotide sequence: TGCAGTGCTATTAGGGGGGGGGGCAGAGAGACCCAGTACTTC.

This clonotype was recorded many times. The DNA for the CDR3 is TGTGCCAGCAGCGGACTAGCGGGAGGTTTAAACTCCTACGAGCAGTACTTC. Residues: CASSGLAGGLNSYEQYF. The chain carries TRBV28 and TRBJ2-7, with 14 bases lining up with TRBD2. Looked up from germline, CDR1 is MDHEN and CDR2 is SYDVKM. V lost 6 bases and J lost 0; bases outside the gene matches: 7. The CDR3 is 17 amino acids.

This sequence joins TRBV7-8 and TRBJ2-6; D possibly uses TRBD1 or TRBD2 (6 bases each). CDR1 SGHVS and CDR2 FQNEAQ come from the germline V gene. V was cut by 3 bases and J by 0 bases, with 12 bases left in between. The CDR3 is made up of 17 amino acids. The CDR3: CASSFWRGASGANVLTF. The DNA for the CDR3 is TGTGCCAGCAGCTTCTGGAGGGGGGCCTCTGGGGCCAACGTCCTGACTTTC.

The chain employs TRBV7-9 and TRBJ2-1; the match to TRBD2 covers 8 bases. Germline lookup yields CDR1 SEHNR and CDR2 FQNEAQ (reference sequence). The V and J ends lost 5 bases and 8 bases, in that order; junction bases with no gene match: 11. This CDR3 contains 15 residues. CDR3 nucleotides: TGTGCCAGCAGCCTTTCAGCGGGAGATAATTATGAGCAGTTCTTC. Its translation is CASSLSAGDNYEQFF.

This clonotype was found many times. V is TRBV12-3 or TRBV12-4 and J is TRBJ2-7, with D hard to call. This CDR3 region has 14 residues. V was trimmed by 7 bases and J by 4 bases, leaving 17 bases between them. For the CDR3, the DNA is TGTGCCAGCACCCGAGGTAGGGCTCCGTACGAGCAGTACTTC. Translation gives CASTRGRAPYEQYF.

This clonotype occurred a few times. The rearrangement joins TRBV29-1 to TRBJ2-7; 7 bases match TRBD1. The germline gives CDR1 SQVTM, CDR2 ANQGSEA. Trimming removed 2 bases from V and 0 bases from J; junction bases left unmatched: 4. The CDR3 contains 14 residues. The CDR3 DNA sequence: TGCAGCGTTGAACCGACAGGGCACTCCTACGAGCAGTACTTC. Translated, it gives CSVEPTGHSYEQYF.

This clonotype has a handful of counts. The chain carries TRBV4-2 and TRBJ2-7; D might be TRBD1 (6 bases). V lost 1 base to trimming and J lost 4 bases, with 14 bases between them. Germline V lookup: CDR1 LGHNA, CDR2 YNFKEQ. The CDR3 totals 15 residues. The CDR3 loop reads CASSQAIPGEYEQYF. The CDR3 region has the DNA TGTGCCAGCAGCCAAGCAATTCCAGGGGAGTACGAGCAGTACTTC.

The chain combines TRBV25-1 with TRBJ2-7; 10 bases are shared with TRBD2. There are 14 residues in the CDR3. Germline V gene sequence: CDR1 MGHDK, CDR2 SYGVNS. The trim removed 3 bases at V and 5 bases at J, leaving 4 bases unmatched. The CDR3 loop reads CASSDMLAGDEQYF. CDR3 DNA: TGTGCCAGCAGTGATATGCTAGCGGGAGACGAGCAGTACTTC.

At least ten counts were recorded for this clonotype. The chain couples TRBV12-3 or TRBV12-4 to TRBJ2-3; no clear D. The length of the CDR3 is 13 residues. V was pared by 8 bases and J by 2 bases, with 11 bases between. DNA for the CDR3: TGTGCCAGCCGACCCTTGCCCACAGATACGCAGTATTTT. It encodes CASRPLPTDTQYF.